One T cell receptor (beta chain) is described in this entry. It was CD45RO-negative cells, positively selected for CCR7, that made up naive CD8 cells, with terminally differentiated effector memory CD45RA+ cells excluded. This sample was included in a study of shared clonotypes between healthy human individuals. As for the study in general: Donors, aged 18 to 49, were a couple of women and three men.

Measured with immunoSEQ multiplex PCR; TCRdb has only the in-frame clones, and not every one. There are some 2 million clones in the sample; about 95% occur only once, and roughly 1.1% lies in the top ten. Sequencing was done on a sample of naive CD8+ T cells sorted from blood. The origin of this receptor is a man aged 18 to 29 in good health.

The CDR3: CASSLWAGDEKLFF. The DNA for the CDR3 is TGCGCCAGCAGCTTGTGGGCAGGGGATGAAAAACTGTTTTTT. V is TRBV5-1 and J is TRBJ1-4, with D perhaps TRBD1 (6 bases). Germline V gene sequence: CDR1 SGHRS, CDR2 YFSETQ. The CDR3 covers 14 residues. The V and J ends lost 1 base and 6 bases respectively, with 10 bases between them. Full variable domain (remainder filled in from reference TRBV5-1 and TRBJ1-4): KAGVTQTPRYLIKTRGQQVTLSCSPISGHRSVSWYQQTPGQGLQFLFEYFSETQRNKGNFPGRFSGRQFSNSRSEMNVSTLELGDSALYLCASSLWAGDEKLFFGSGTQLSVL.